These 22 T cell receptor beta chains originate from one sample sequenced in a study of T cell responses to AZD1222 COVID-19 vaccine. Repertoires were generated with immunoSEQ multiplex PCR, while TCRdb's copy carries only in-frame clones and drops some. Of some 96,000 clones in the sample, approximately 90% were seen once. The input for sequencing was peripheral blood, taken on day 0 of AZD1222 vaccination. The receptor source for this set is an adult in good health.

V usage is TRBV12-3 or TRBV12-4 and J usage is TRBJ1-2, with unresolved D. CDR3 length: 11 amino acids. Deletions cut 7 bases from V and 7 bases from J, with 10 bases between. CDR3 sequence (DNA): TGTGCCAGCACCGTCGGTGGTGGCTACACCTTC. Protein: CASTVGGGYTF.

CDR3 nucleotide sequence: TGTGCCAGCTCATCCAGACAGAACACAGATACGCAGTATTTT. Translation gives CASSSRQNTDTQYF. V usage is TRBV18 and J usage is TRBJ2-3; perhaps TRBD1 as D (5 bases). V lost 5 bases, J lost 2 bases, and 11 bases lay in between. CDR3 length: 14 amino acids. The germline V gene encodes CDR1 KGHSH and CDR2 LQKENI.

This clone was seen more than once but under ten times. This sequence joins TRBV5-1 and TRBJ2-2, with a tentative D call TRBD2 (5 bases). Germline loops: CDR1 SGHRS, CDR2 YFSETQ. Trimming removed 4 bases at V and 6 bases at J, with 16 bases between. The CDR3 contains 15 residues. CDR3 region: CASSLQPTGAGELFF. CDR3 nucleotide sequence: TGCGCCAGCAGCCTACAGCCTACCGGGGCCGGGGAGCTGTTTTTT.

The chain joins TRBV5-4 to TRBJ2-7; D gene ambiguous. Germline V CDR1 and CDR2: SGHNT, YYREEE (reference sequence). The V end lost 0 bases, the J end lost 5 bases, and 3 bases lay between the germline ends. This CDR3 is built from 11 residues. CDR3 coding DNA: TGTGCCAGCAGCTTGGAAAACGAGCAGTACTTC. Protein: CASSLENEQYF.

This rearrangement joins TRBV5-6 to TRBJ2-7; tentatively, D is TRBD2 (7 bases). Germline CDR1 SGHDT, CDR2 YYEEEE. The CDR3 loop spans 15 amino acids. V was trimmed by 1 base and J by 3 bases, leaving 14 bases between them. The CDR3 here is CASSLILGGDYEQYF. CDR3 coding DNA: TGTGCCAGCAGCTTGATTCTAGGGGGGGACTACGAGCAGTACTTC.

This clone has just a few counts. CDR3 residues: CASSLGLVVDNEQFF. The CDR3 bases are TGTGCCAGTAGTCTGGGACTAGTCGTCGACAATGAGCAGTTCTTC. The genes are TRBV19 and TRBJ2-1, with 8 bases aligning to TRBD2. CDR3 length: 15 residues. Germline V gene sequence: CDR1 LNHDA, CDR2 SQIVND (reference sequence). Germline trimming cut 5 bases from V and 5 bases from J; bases unmatched to any gene: 8.

This clone was detected only a few times. The chain links TRBV9 to TRBJ1-5; D may be TRBD1 (5 bases). Germline CDR1 SGDLS, CDR2 YYNGEE. This CDR3 is 14 amino acids long. V shed 0 bases and J shed 10 bases, with 14 bases lying between them. The CDR3 nucleotides read TGTGCCAGCAGCGTAGCGGATTACCAGGGACCCCAGCATTTT. Translated: CASSVADYQGPQHF. Filled out from reference TRBV9 and TRBJ1-5, the complete variable domain reads DSGVTQTPKHLITATGQRVTLRCSPRSGDLSVYWYQQSLDQGLQFLIQYYNGEERAKGNILERFSAQQFPDLHSELNLSSLELGDSALYFCASSVADYQGPQHFGDGTRLSIL.

This chain uses TRBV4-1 with TRBJ2-3; the D is unclear. The CDR3 spans 16 residues. Germline lookup yields CDR1 MGHRA and CDR2 YSYEKL. V gave up 1 base and J gave up 2 bases, with 13 bases separating them. CDR3 sequence reads: CASSQGRHSSTDTQYF. As DNA, the CDR3 is TGCGCCAGCAGCCAAGGGCGACACTCCTCCACAGATACGCAGTATTTT.

This chain uses TRBV12-5 with TRBJ1-1; 7 bases match TRBD1. Germline values: CDR1 LGHNT, CDR2 FRNRAP. V lost 6 bases to trimming and J lost 11 bases; unmatched junction nucleotides: 6. The CDR3 is made up of 11 amino acids. The DNA for the CDR3 is TGTGCTAGTGGAACGACAGGGCGGGCTTTCTTT. Encoded protein: CASGTTGRAFF.

V and J are TRBV5-1 and TRBJ1-5; no clear D. V was pared by 4 bases and J by 2 bases, with 13 bases between. CDR1 and CDR2 (germline): SGHRS, YFSETQ. The CDR3 totals 15 residues. CDR3 amino acids: CASSLDSLGNQPQHF. CDR3 coding DNA: TGCGCCAGCAGCCTCGACTCTTTAGGCAATCAGCCCCAGCATTTT.

This clone was picked up one time. The J gene is TRBJ1-2, the V gene TRBV24-1, with a weak D call TRBD1 (5 bases). V was cut by 3 bases and J by 2 bases, with 9 bases left in between. CDR3 length: 14 amino acids. In germline, CDR1 is KGHDR, CDR2 SFDVKD. CDR3 sequence (DNA): TGTGCCACCAGTGATAAAGGGACCAACTATGGCTACACCTTC. Protein: CATSDKGTNYGYTF.

CDR3 loop: CASSQRPGTSGISSYEQYF. Here the CDR3 DNA reads TGTGCCAGCAGCCAGCGACCCGGGACTAGCGGGATTAGCTCCTACGAGCAGTACTTC. The genes are TRBV3-1 (or the pseudogene TRBV3-2) and TRBJ2-7; 13 nucleotides match TRBD2. The germline V gene has CDR1 LGHDT and CDR2 YNNKEL (reference sequence). Trimming at V came to 3 bases and at J to 0 bases, leaving 11 bases not matched to a gene. This CDR3 has 19 amino acids.

The chain uses TRBV6-2 or TRBV6-3 and TRBJ1-4, with D maybe TRBD1 (5 bases). Germline assignment: CDR1 MNHEY and CDR2 SVGEGT. The V end lost 5 bases, the J end lost 5 bases, and 15 bases lay between the germline ends. The CDR3 has 15 amino acids. The CDR3 DNA follows: TGTGCCAGCAGTCCCTACGGGACCGCGAATGAAAAACTGTTTTTT. The encoded protein is CASSPYGTANEKLFF.

The V call is TRBV6-5, the J call TRBJ1-6, with unresolved D. Deletions cut 3 bases from V and 8 bases from J, with 14 bases between. The CDR3 has 15 residues. The germline V gene has CDR1 MNHEY and CDR2 SVGAGI. The CDR3 reads CASSYGPGADSPLHF. The CDR3 region has the DNA TGTGCCAGCAGTTATGGGCCCGGAGCTGATTCACCCCTCCACTTT.

The rearrangement uses TRBV6-5 and TRBJ1-5, with D maybe TRBD1 (5 bases). Trimming stripped 0 bases from V and 5 bases from J, with 14 bases between. This CDR3 contains 16 residues. CDR1 is MNHEY, CDR2 SVGAGI, per germline. This chain's CDR3 is CASSYSKRGNDQPQHF. The CDR3 nucleotides are TGTGCCAGCAGTTACTCGAAGCGGGGGAACGATCAGCCCCAGCATTTT.

This chain links TRBV27 with TRBJ2-2, with 11 bases lining up with TRBD2. Per the germline V gene, CDR1 is MNHEY and CDR2 is SMNVEV (reference sequence). CDR3 length equals 18 residues. V lost 5 bases to trimming and J lost 2 bases; unmatched junction nucleotides: 10. This CDR3 reads CASSPTGTSGSNTGELFF. As DNA, the CDR3 is TGTGCCAGCAGTCCTACCGGGACTAGCGGATCTAACACCGGGGAGCTGTTTTTT.

This CDR3 reads CASSYTTQSSGAFF. CDR3 nucleotide sequence: TGTGCCAGCAGCTACACCACACAGAGCTCGGGAGCTTTCTTT. The rearrangement uses TRBV5-6 and TRBJ1-1; D gene ambiguous. Between the trimmed V and J ends, which lost 3 bases and 10 bases, there was a span of 19 bases. This CDR3 contains 14 residues. Germline lookup yields CDR1 SGHDT and CDR2 YYEEEE.

The chain carries TRBV4-2 and TRBJ2-5; D unresolved. V was clipped by 4 bases and J by 5 bases, with 17 bases between them. The CDR3 contains 15 residues. In germline, CDR1 is LGHNA, CDR2 YNFKEQ. CDR3 DNA sequence: TGTGCCAGCAGCCCCCGCCATTTAGGGATCGAGACCCAGTACTTC. The encoded protein is CASSPRHLGIETQYF.

This clone was recorded a few times. This sequence joins TRBV5-4 and TRBJ1-4, with D unresolved. V gave up 1 base and J gave up 8 bases, with 9 bases separating them. In germline, CDR1 is SGHNT, CDR2 YYREEE (reference sequence). This CDR3 comprises 13 residues. The CDR3 DNA reads TGTGCCAGCAGCTTGAGTCGTAGCGAAAAACTGTTTTTT. This sequence encodes CASSLSRSEKLFF.

V usage is TRBV28 and J usage is TRBJ1-2; no definite D call. This CDR3 has 14 residues. Germline CDR1 reads MDHEN; CDR2 reads SYDVKM. V lost 7 bases and J lost 4, with 16 bases in between. Written as DNA, the CDR3 is TGTGCCAGCATTGGGAGTCGGCGGGCCTATGGCTACACCTTC. It encodes CASIGSRRAYGYTF.

The chain is built from TRBV18 and TRBJ2-7; tentatively, D is TRBD1 (5 bases). Germline assignment: CDR1 KGHSH and CDR2 LQKENI. Trimming stripped 3 bases from V and 1 base from J, with 13 bases between. This CDR3 region has 15 residues. The CDR3 DNA reads as TGTGCCAGCTCACCTACCCCCGCAGGGTCCTACGAGCAGTACTTC. This translates into CASSPTPAGSYEQYF.

Here the CDR3 reads CASSEQAGGETQYF. The CDR3 bases are TGTGCCAGCAGTGAACAGGCGGGGGGAGAGACCCAGTACTTC. V gene TRBV2 combines with J gene TRBJ2-5; 8 bases line up with TRBD2. The V gene's germline CDR1 is SNHLY and CDR2 FYNNEI. The J segment lost 4 bases and the V segment lost 2 bases, leaving 3 bases of the junction unmatched. The CDR3 covers 14 residues.